The clone carrying this T cell receptor (beta chain) showed up many times. Original processing methods: Nucleated cell counts were estimated from reference gene primer amplification. The assay was immunoSEQ multiplex PCR, and TCRdb's table has in-frame clones only and misses some. V and J calls and clone size are copied from that table; D and trimming were computed from the DNA. This sample has just over 95,000 clones, with roughly 80% found just once. The source of the sample is a study of blood T cell repertoires in COVID-19. Whole-study context: Samples of COVID-19 (acute and convalescent) were obtained from the United States, Italy and Spain. PBMCs, B-cell-depleted T cells, or T cells provided the cDNA or gDNA that made up the material.

This TCR was sampled from an elderly man with acute or convalescent COVID-19. Sequencing was performed on peripheral blood.

In nucleotides, the CDR3 is TGTGCCAGCAGACCCACTAGCGGCTTTACCGGGGAGCTGTTTTTT. It yields the protein CASRPTSGFTGELFF. The chain has TRBV11-2 and TRBJ2-2; the match to TRBD2 covers 8 bases. Trimming cost V 6 bases and J 5 bases; bases outside gene matches: 8. The CDR3 has 15 amino acids. Germline V gene lookup returns CDR1 SGHAT and CDR2 FQNNGV.